Shown below are 17 T cell receptor beta chains from a single sample sequenced in a study of T cell responses to AZD1222 COVID-19 vaccine. TCRdb's table, derived via immunoSEQ multiplex PCR, lists solely in-frame clones and lacks some. The table records roughly 160,000 clones, about 91% of them present only once. The material was peripheral blood, obtained on day 0 of MenACWY control vaccination. All receptors come from an adult in good health.

This chain links TRBV9 with TRBJ2-7; possibly TRBD2 for D (6 bases). This CDR3 has 15 residues. Trimming left V 2 bases short and J 1 base short, with 13 bases between. Germline V gene sequence: CDR1 SGDLS, CDR2 YYNGEE. The CDR3, as DNA: TGTGCCAGCAGCGTTCGGGAGCGGGCTTCCTACGAGCAGTACTTC. This codes for CASSVRERASYEQYF.

The chain employs TRBV3-1 (or the pseudogene TRBV3-2) and TRBJ2-2; 9 bases map to TRBD2. The CDR3 spans 17 residues. V lost 2 bases and J lost 0; bases outside the gene matches: 4. Germline loops: CDR1 LGHDT, CDR2 YNNKEL (reference sequence). The DNA of the CDR3 is TGTGCCAGCAGCCAAAAGGCGGGAGGGCCGAACACCGGGGAGCTGTTTTTT. Protein sequence: CASSQKAGGPNTGELFF.

CDR3 DNA sequence: TGCGCCAGCAGCCATTCGACTAGCGGGGCCTACAATGAGCAGTTCTTC. Translated, it gives CASSHSTSGAYNEQFF. The chain carries TRBV5-1 and TRBJ2-1, with 11 bases matching TRBD2. The V gene end was trimmed by 4 bases and the J gene end by 2 bases; junction bases not matched to a gene: 5. CDR1 and CDR2 (germline): SGHRS, YFSETQ. This CDR3 has 16 amino acids.

The chain is built from TRBV24-1 and TRBJ1-1; 10 bases are a match to TRBD1. Per germline, CDR1 KGHDR and CDR2 SFDVKD. The junction had 0 bases not matched to a gene; V was cut back by 7 bases and J by 5 bases. The CDR3 runs to 12 residues. This CDR3 reads CATRGQGTEAFF. The CDR3 DNA is TGTGCCACCAGGGGACAGGGGACTGAAGCTTTCTTT.

The chain uses TRBV6-2 or TRBV6-3 and TRBJ1-4; no clear D gene. The V gene lost 5 bases and the J gene lost 7 bases, with 17 bases spanning the gap. CDR1 is MNHEY and CDR2 is SVGEGT in the germline V gene. The CDR3 sequence is 15 residues long. For the CDR3, the DNA is TGTGCCAGCAGTCCCCCGGCAGGCTCGGGTGAAAAACTGTTTTTT. Its translation: CASSPPAGSGEKLFF.

The V gene is TRBV4-3, the J gene TRBJ2-7; tentatively, D is TRBD2 (6 bases). The CDR3 length is 15 residues. Trimming cost V 4 bases and J 2 bases, with 15 bases left between them. The germline CDR1 and CDR2 sequences are LGHNA and YSLEER. CDR3 sequence: CASSRSTSYTYEQYF. The CDR3 DNA sequence: TGCGCCAGCAGCCGGAGCACTAGCTACACCTACGAGCAGTACTTC.

The chain uses TRBV18 and TRBJ1-5; D is unclear. Per the germline V gene, CDR1 is KGHSH and CDR2 is LQKENI. V dropped 3 bases and J dropped 7 bases, with 16 bases sitting between them. The CDR3 extends over 15 amino acids. The CDR3 DNA sequence: TGTGCCAGCTCACCCTCCATCGACGGAGGACAGCCCCAGCATTTT. The encoded protein is CASSPSIDGGQPQHF. The full variable domain, rest sourced from reference TRBV18 and TRBJ1-5, is NAGVMQNPRHLVRRRGQEARLRCSPMKGHSHVYWYRQLPEEGLKFMVYLQKENIIDESGMPKERFSAEFPKEGPSILRIQQVVRGDSAAYFCASSPSIDGGQPQHFGDGTRLSIL.

This clone occurred once. V usage is TRBV6-6 and J usage is TRBJ1-5; TRBD1 is a possible D gene (6 bases). The CDR3 runs 15 residues. The germline V and J ends were trimmed by 11 bases and 2 bases, with 19 bases remaining between them. CDR1 is MNHNY and CDR2 is SVGAGI in the germline V gene (reference sequence). The CDR3 region has the DNA TGTGCCGGGGGCCCCGAAGGTTCGGGCAATCAGCCCCAGCATTTT. Translation gives CAGGPEGSGNQPQHF.

The chain has TRBV27 and TRBJ1-1; no clear D. The CDR3 runs to 11 residues. V was cut by 6 bases and J by 7 bases, with 9 bases left in between. From germline, CDR1 is MNHEY and CDR2 SMNVEV (reference sequence). The CDR3 reads CASRHSGEAFF. CDR3 in DNA: TGTGCCAGCAGACACTCCGGTGAAGCTTTCTTT.

V and J are TRBV25-1 and TRBJ1-5, with D possibly matching TRBD1 (5 bases). CDR3 length: 14 amino acids. The ends were cut back, 3 bases at V and 6 bases at J, with 12 bases in the middle. Germline V gene sequence: CDR1 MGHDK, CDR2 SYGVNS. CDR3 amino acids: CASSEPGSVQPQHF. As DNA, the CDR3 is TGTGCCAGCAGTGAGCCAGGGTCGGTTCAGCCCCAGCATTTT.

The rearrangement links TRBV7-8 to TRBJ2-1; 7 nucleotides match TRBD2. With 1 base clipped from V and 6 bases from J, the junction kept 12 bases outside the gene matches. CDR3 size: 17 residues. The germline V gene has CDR1 SGHVS and CDR2 FQNEAQ. CDR3 coding DNA: TGTGCCAGCAGCTTAGAGACTAGCTGGGGGATTAGCAATGAGCAGTTCTTC. Translated: CASSLETSWGISNEQFF. Together with reference TRBV7-8 and TRBJ2-1, the CDR3 gives the full variable domain: GAGVSQSPRYKVAKRGQDVALRCDPISGHVSLFWYQQALGQGPEFLTYFQNEAQLDKSGLPSDRFFAERPEGSVSTLKIQRTQQEDSAVYLCASSLETSWGISNEQFFGPGTRLTVL.

The chain recombines TRBV14 with TRBJ1-1; the match to TRBD1 covers 8 bases. This CDR3 is built from 15 residues. V shed 3 bases and J 3 bases; nucleotides not matched to a gene: 6. Germline V gene data show CDR1 as SGHDN and CDR2 as FVKESK. The CDR3 sequence: CASSQRTGSDTEAFF. For the CDR3, the DNA is TGTGCCAGCAGCCAGCGGACAGGGTCGGACACTGAAGCTTTCTTT.

This rearrangement joins TRBV12-5 to TRBJ2-7, with a weak D call TRBD2 (5 bases). Trimming cost V 4 bases and J 3 bases, with 10 bases left between them. CDR3 size: 13 residues. Germline V CDR1 and CDR2: LGHNT, FRNRAP. CDR3 in DNA: TGTGCTAGTGGTTCGGGGTCCCACTACGAGCAGTACTTC. It codes for CASGSGSHYEQYF.

The rearrangement links TRBV10-3 to TRBJ1-1; D is perhaps TRBD1 (6 bases). CDR1 and CDR2 from the germline V gene are ENHRY and SYGVKD. V was shortened by 3 bases and J by 4 bases, with 12 bases between the two germline ends. The CDR3 covers 14 residues. In nucleotides, the CDR3 is TGTGCCATCAGTGATAGACAGGAGAGCACTGAAGCTTTCTTT. Amino acids: CAISDRQESTEAFF.

This rearrangement joins TRBV7-8 to TRBJ2-7; tentatively, D is TRBD1 (6 bases). The CDR3 is 13 amino acids. CDR1 is SGHVS and CDR2 is FQNEAQ in the germline V gene. V was shortened by 6 bases and J by 6 bases, with 15 bases between the two germline ends. Here the CDR3 reads CASRLSSRGEQYF. The CDR3 nucleotides read TGTGCCAGCAGACTTAGTAGCAGGGGCGAGCAGTACTTC.

The CDR3 spells CASSLDYGGRESPLHF. CDR3 nucleotides: TGCGCCAGCAGCCTCGACTATGGAGGGCGAGAGTCACCCCTCCACTTT. The gene calls are TRBV5-1 and TRBJ1-6; D unresolved. There are 16 residues in the CDR3. Germline CDR1 is SGHRS and CDR2 is YFSETQ. V was trimmed by 4 bases and J by 10 bases, leaving 21 bases between them.

The V gene is TRBV7-2, the J gene TRBJ2-7, with 9 bases matching TRBD2. The germline gives CDR1 SGHTA, CDR2 FQGNSA. Trimming removed 1 base from V and 3 bases from J; junction bases left unmatched: 4. This CDR3 contains 15 residues. The DNA for the CDR3 is TGTGCCAGCAGCTTAGGACTAGCGGAAAACTACGAGCAGTACTTC. Its translation is CASSLGLAENYEQYF.